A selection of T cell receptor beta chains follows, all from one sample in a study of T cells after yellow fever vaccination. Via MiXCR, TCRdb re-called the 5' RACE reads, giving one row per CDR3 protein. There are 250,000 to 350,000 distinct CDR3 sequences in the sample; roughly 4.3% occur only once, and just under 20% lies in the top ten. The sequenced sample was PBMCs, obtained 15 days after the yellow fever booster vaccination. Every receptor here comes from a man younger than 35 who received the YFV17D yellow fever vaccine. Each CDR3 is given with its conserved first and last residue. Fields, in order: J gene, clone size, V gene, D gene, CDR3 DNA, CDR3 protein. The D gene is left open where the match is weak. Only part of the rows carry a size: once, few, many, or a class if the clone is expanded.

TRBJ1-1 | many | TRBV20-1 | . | TGCAGTGCTATGGTGGCCATGAACACTGAAGCTTTCTTT | CSAMVAMNTEAFF
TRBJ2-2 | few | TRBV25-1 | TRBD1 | TGTGCCAGCAGTGAATATTTGGGACAGGGTATTATGACCGGGGAGCTGTTTTTT | CASSEYLGQGIMTGELFF
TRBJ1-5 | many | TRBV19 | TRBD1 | TGTGCCAGTAGTACCGGACAGGGGAATCAGCCCCAGCATTTT | CASSTGQGNQPQHF
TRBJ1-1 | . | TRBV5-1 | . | TGCGCCAGCAGCTTGAGTCGCAGCGACTACACTGAAGCTTTCTTT | CASSLSRSDYTEAFF
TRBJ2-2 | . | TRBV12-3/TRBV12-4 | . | TGTGCCAGCAGTAACAGGGACGGCACCGGGGAGCTGTTTTTT | CASSNRDGTGELFF
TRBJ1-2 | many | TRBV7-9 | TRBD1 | TGTGCCAGCAGCTTAGGACCGGGACAGACGAGCTATGGCTACACCTTC | CASSLGPGQTSYGYTF
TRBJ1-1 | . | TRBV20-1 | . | TGCAGTGCTAGAGATTTGAGGGGGAACACTGAAGCTTTCTTT | CSARDLRGNTEAFF
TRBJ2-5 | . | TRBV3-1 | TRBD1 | TGTGCCAGCAGCCAAGGCCGACAGGGGTTTGGAGAGACCCAGTACTTC | CASSQGRQGFGETQYF
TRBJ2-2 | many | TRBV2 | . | TGTGCCAGCAGTGCCGGGACAATGGCCGGGGAGCTGTTTTTT | CASSAGTMAGELFF
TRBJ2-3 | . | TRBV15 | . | TGTGCCACCAGCAGAGAAGGCGGGTTGACAGATACGCAGTATTTT | CATSREGGLTDTQYF
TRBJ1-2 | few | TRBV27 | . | TGTGCCAGCAGTTTGGGCAGGTACAAAGGCTACACCTTC | CASSLGRYKGYTF
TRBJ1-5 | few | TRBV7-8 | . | TGTGCCAGCAGCCCCCTGGAGTGGTCGCCCCAGCATTTT | CASSPLEWSPQHF
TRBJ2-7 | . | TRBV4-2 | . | TGTGCCAGCAGCCAAGTTAAGAGAGGGGAGTACGAGCAGTACTTC | CASSQVKRGEYEQYF
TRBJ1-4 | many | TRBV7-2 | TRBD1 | TGTGCCAGCAGCTTAGCAAGGACAGGGGGATATGAAAAACTGTTTTTT | CASSLARTGGYEKLFF
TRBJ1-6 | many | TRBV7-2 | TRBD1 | TGTGCCAGCAGCTTGACAGGGAGTGATTCACCCCTCCACTTT | CASSLTGSDSPLHF
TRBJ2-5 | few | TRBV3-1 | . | TGTGCCAGCAGCCTCCAGACCACGGGGGAGGAGACCCAGTACTTC | CASSLQTTGEETQYF
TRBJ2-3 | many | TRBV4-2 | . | TGTGCCAGCAGCCATAGCACTACAGATACGCAGTATTTT | CASSHSTTDTQYF
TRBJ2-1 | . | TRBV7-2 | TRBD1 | TGTGCCAGCAGCTCATATTACGACAGGGATGAGCAGTTCTTC | CASSSYYDRDEQFF
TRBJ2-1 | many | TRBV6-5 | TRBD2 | TGTGCCAGCAGTTACTCCTCAGTGCTAGCGGGGGGGCCTAATGAGCAGTTCTTC | CASSYSSVLAGGPNEQFF
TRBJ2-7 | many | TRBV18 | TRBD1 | TGTGCCACCAATACGGGCAGGGGGTCCTACGAGCAGTACTTC | CATNTGRGSYEQYF
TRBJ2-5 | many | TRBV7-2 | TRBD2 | TGTGCCAGCAGCTTTAGCGGGGGGGCCCTAGAGACCCAGTACTTC | CASSFSGGALETQYF
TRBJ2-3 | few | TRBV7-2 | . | TGTGCCAGCAGCGTTACCGGGACTTTGGGGGTAGATACGCAGTATTTT | CASSVTGTLGVDTQYF
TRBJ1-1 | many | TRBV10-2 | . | TGCGCCAGCAGTGACGCCCGGGGGCGGACTGAAGCTTTCTTT | CASSDARGRTEAFF
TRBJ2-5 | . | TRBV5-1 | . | TGCGCCAGCAGCTTGGGAGCCGGTGGTGGGCAAGAGACCCAGTACTTC | CASSLGAGGGQETQYF
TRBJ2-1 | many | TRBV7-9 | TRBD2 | TGTGCCAGCAGCTTGTTCGGGACTAGCAATGAGCAGTTCTTC | CASSLFGTSNEQFF
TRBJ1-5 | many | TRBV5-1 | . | TGCGCCAGCAGCCCCCGAGGCGGTAGTTACAATCAGCCCCAGCATTTT | CASSPRGGSYNQPQHF
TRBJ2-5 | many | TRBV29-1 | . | TGCAGCGTTGTGACGGAAGGGGGCCAAGAGACCCAGTACTTC | CSVVTEGGQETQYF
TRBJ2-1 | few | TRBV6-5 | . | TGTGCCAGCAGTCCCGTAGCGGTCCCAGCGTGGTTCTTC | CASSPVAVPAWFF
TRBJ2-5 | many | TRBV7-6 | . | TGTGCCAGCAGCTTACAGGGACCGGAGACCCAGTACTTC | CASSLQGPETQYF
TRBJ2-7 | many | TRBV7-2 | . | TGTGCCAGCAGCCGGGGGGGGACAGGGAGGACCCACGAGCAGTACTTC | CASSRGGTGRTHEQYF
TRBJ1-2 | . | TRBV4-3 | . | TGCGCCAGCAGCCCATCGCCCGGGGGGCTCTACACCTTC | CASSPSPGGLYTF
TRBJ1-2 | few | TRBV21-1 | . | TGTGCCAGCAGTGTACTATCTGGAGATGGCTACACCTTC | CASSVLSGDGYTF
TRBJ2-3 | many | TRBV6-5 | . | TGTGCCAGCAGTTTGCGGTTTTCCACAGATACGCAGTATTTT | CASSLRFSTDTQYF
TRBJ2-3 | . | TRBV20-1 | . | TGCAGTGCTAGAGCTGCGGCAGATACGCAGTATTTT | CSARAAADTQYF
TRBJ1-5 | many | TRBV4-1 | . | TGCGCCAGCAGCCAAGATGGGGGGATCGGCAATCAGCCCCAGCATTTT | CASSQDGGIGNQPQHF
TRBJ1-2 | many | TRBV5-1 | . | TGCGCCAGCAGTCCGGACGGAAGGGGTGGCTACACCTTC | CASSPDGRGGYTF
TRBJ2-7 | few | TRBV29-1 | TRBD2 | TGCAGCGTTGAGGCGGGGGGGCCCTACGAGCAGTACTTC | CSVEAGGPYEQYF
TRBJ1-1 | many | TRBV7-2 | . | TGTGCCAGCAGCTTCCTTTTTGAAGCTTTCTTT | CASSFLFEAFF
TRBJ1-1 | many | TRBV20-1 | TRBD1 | TGCAGTGTTCCGAGGACAGGGACAACTGAAGCTTTCTTT | CSVPRTGTTEAFF
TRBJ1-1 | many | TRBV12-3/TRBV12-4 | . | TGTGCCAGCAGTTTAGACCGACTCAAATATGGGGCAGGGGCTGAAGCTTTCTTT | CASSLDRLKYGAGAEAFF
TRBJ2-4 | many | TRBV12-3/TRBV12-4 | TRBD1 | TGTGCCAGCAGTGGGGGACAGCTAGCCAAAAACATTCAGTACTTC | CASSGGQLAKNIQYF
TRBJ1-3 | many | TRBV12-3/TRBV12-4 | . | TGTGCCAGCAGTTTAGCAGGGACTGGAAACACCATATATTTT | CASSLAGTGNTIYF
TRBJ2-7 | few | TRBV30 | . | TGTGCCTGGAGTTTAGCGGAGGTAGAGGCGTACGAGCAGTACTTC | CAWSLAEVEAYEQYF
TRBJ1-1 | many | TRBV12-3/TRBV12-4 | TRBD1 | TGTGCCAGCAGCCCCTCAGGGGGCGGCACTGAAGCTTTCTTT | CASSPSGGGTEAFF
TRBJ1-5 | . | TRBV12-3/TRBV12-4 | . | TGTGCCAGCAGAACCAGGGGTGTCGGCAATCAGCCCCAGCATTTT | CASRTRGVGNQPQHF
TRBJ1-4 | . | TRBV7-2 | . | TGTGCCAGCAGCTTAGTCTACCGGGATGAAAAACTGTTTTTT | CASSLVYRDEKLFF
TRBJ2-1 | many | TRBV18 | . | TGTGCCAGCTCACCAGGGGACGGAGGGGCCTCCTACAATGAGCAGTTCTTC | CASSPGDGGASYNEQFF
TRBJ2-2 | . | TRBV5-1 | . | TGCGCCAGCAGCTTCCGGGACATACTGAACACCGGGGAGCTGTTTTTT | CASSFRDILNTGELFF
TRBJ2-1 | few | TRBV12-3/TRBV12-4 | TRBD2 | TGTGCCAGCAGGGAGAGCGGGGGGGCCAGGAATGAGCAGTTCTTC | CASRESGGARNEQFF
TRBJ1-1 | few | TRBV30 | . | TGTGCCTGGAGTCGGGGTTGGAATACTGAAGCTTTCTTT | CAWSRGWNTEAFF
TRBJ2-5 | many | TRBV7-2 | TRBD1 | TGTGCCAGCAGCTTGGGGCCCCCCGGGACAGGGGAAGAGACCCAGTACTTC | CASSLGPPGTGEETQYF
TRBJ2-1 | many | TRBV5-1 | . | TGCGCCAGCATCTCCGGAGCACCGAACAATGAGCAGTTCTTC | CASISGAPNNEQFF
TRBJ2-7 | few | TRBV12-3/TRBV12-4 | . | TGTGCCAGCCGTGACGGCCGTGGAGCCTACGAGCAGTACTTC | CASRDGRGAYEQYF
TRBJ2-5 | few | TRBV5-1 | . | TGCGCCAGCAGCACGGGACAAAGACAAGAGACCCAGTACTTC | CASSTGQRQETQYF